This T cell receptor beta chain was identified in a study of cytomegalovirus exposure and HLA in healthy donors (TCRdb year 2017). Looking at the study overall: An earlier analysis of under 600 of the donors reported approximately 270 Gb of sequence data and some 120 million unique TCR beta sequences from 150 million to 200 million T cells. About 280 gigabases of sequencing data and roughly 81 million unique TCR sequences made up an early release that covered nearly 650 HLA-typed donors. Of the approximately 400 genotyped donors, less than 90% were placed in the genetic ancestry cluster associated with self-reported Caucasian donors. The aim of the study was to test whether cataloging public T cell receptors could identify signatures of past pathogen exposure. The T cell repertoires of about 700 subjects were profiled by immunosequencing and related to cytomegalovirus serostatus. In addition to the first cohort of 666 subjects, a separate validation cohort of about 120 different subjects was used. To predict cytomegalovirus infection status, the study brought together high-throughput TCR immunosequencing, statistical association of individual TCRs with disease status, and machine learning. A later analysis re-examined previously published TCR beta repertoires from more than 550 donors and added high-resolution HLA genotyping to investigate patterns of TCR occurrence. In the later analysis, no new phenotypic data were used to find candidate immune exposures; instead, reliance was placed on TCR beta sequences and their occurrence across donors. To decide whether each TCR beta V gene segment behaved as functional or pseudogenic, an earlier analysis of nearly 600 of the donors relied on high-throughput TCR beta sequencing. Alongside the repertoire data, information on donor age, sex, ethnicity and CMV serostatus was compiled. A later genetic analysis used genome-wide SNP genotypes for about 65% of the roughly 700 donors, treating that subset as a discovery cohort. Every discovery cohort repertoire had been produced on one sequencing platform. HLA typing included class I and class II loci at four-digit resolution. Typing coverage differed by locus: A, B, C, DRB1 and DQB1 were typed in roughly 629-630 donors, DQA1 in 522, DPA1 in approximately 610, and DPB1 in just under 480. Roughly five DR-DQ haplotypes were handled as single units for association and clustering, since linkage in the cohort was strong. Across about 380 genotyped donors of the cohort, an average of roughly 250,000 unique TCR beta nucleotide sequences per donor were sequenced, and roughly 20% of those sequences were non-productive.

Overall study outcomes, separate from this receptor: Broadly in line with IMGT annotations, most TCR beta V segments showed up in productive rearrangements about 87% or about 30% of the time in an earlier analysis of around 550 of the donors. Cytomegalovirus status was reported to be diagnosed by the classifier with high specificity and sensitivity in both the original and validation cohorts. A cluster of highly shared sequence variants was judged likely to represent a technical artifact of the sequencing pipeline. Most TCR sequences were seen in very few donors, while some public TCRs were found in many individuals. Linkage disequilibrium might explain the correlated functional status among segregating V segments, but an unknown experimental factor could not be excluded. In vitro tests confirmed that a few of the cytomegalovirus-associated TCR beta chains recognize cytomegalovirus antigens. In a later analysis, most CMV-associated TCR beta chains were found to appear HLA-restricted, with HLA associations seemingly driven largely by CMV exposure. Compared with the approximately 600-donor mean, donors in an Asian-associated ancestry cluster had fewer N-insertions in productive TCRs, according to a later genetic analysis. A later analysis associated some 17,000 TCR beta sequences with specific HLA alleles at a false discovery rate of 0.05. A later analysis found that TCR association rates varied across HLA loci, with DRB1 alleles showing the most associated TCRs and HLA-C alleles the fewest. Because counts were too low, some 17 rarely observed V segments, including chromosome 9 orphons, were left out of the earlier analysis of approximately 580 of the donors. When HLA alleles, especially DR and DQ, strongly co-occurred, TCR associations were difficult to assign to individual alleles. A later analysis found that HLA-associated TCR beta chains were more clonally expanded and had lower generation probabilities than equally common non-associated chains. In a later genetic analysis, a missense DCLRE1C variant was associated with V-gene and J-gene trimming of TCR beta chains, and the association was replicated in an independent cohort. Some IMGT-functional V segments, including TRBV6-2 and TRBV6-3, could not be told apart with the 87-base-pair reads, so those segments were excluded. The study gave a list of about 160 TCR beta chains associated with cytomegalovirus. It was suggested by the authors that the approach could potentially be generalized to other disease states and immunological phenotypes. According to a later analysis, parvovirus B19, influenza, CMV and Epstein-Barr virus appeared linked to several top co-occurrence clusters. HLA typing was unavailable for some donors at each locus, so association tests used only the typed subset. Presence/absence analyses assumed roughly uniform sequencing depth across donors, an assumption that may not hold. CMV serostatus was the only immune exposure information available for the cohort. The cohort was sequenced for TCR beta chains only, and without alpha or paired-chain data the features that could be detected were limited. A further reported finding was that TCR beta sequences accurately predicted the HLA-A and HLA-B alleles for most subjects in the first cohort.

The cohort was made up of 500 to 800 healthy bone marrow donors. Cohort members were all nominally healthy when sampled, although unrecorded immune exposures were likely present. The donor tested CMV seropositive and was one of the 289 seropositive cohort members. Every donor gave a peripheral blood sample, and the peripheral blood mononuclear cells from that sample were used for TCR beta sequencing. The Qiagen DNeasy Blood Extraction Kit was used to extract genomic DNA from the blood cell samples. About this clone itself: Its antigen has not been determined. No quality values exist for individual bases; no much larger clone is one base distant.

The receptor library was made with the immunoSEQ multiplex PCR assay. A mixture of 60 forward primers for TCR Vbeta segments and 13 reverse primers for TCR Jbeta segments was used in the multiplex PCR. A multiplex PCR assay on genomic DNA amplified the CDR3 region of rearranged TCR beta genes. Amplified TCR beta libraries were sequenced as 87-base-pair reads on the Illumina HiSeq System. As for the authors' bioinformatics: Across the 670 or so repertoires, a later analysis counted 78 million or so unique TCR beta chains, approximately 12 million of which were shared by at least two donors. A nearest-neighbor algorithm error-corrected the raw reads and collapsed the reads into unique sequences, merging closely related sequences to remove PCR and sequencing errors. To assign V, D and J gene segments, CDR3 sequences were aligned to IMGT reference sequences. Each retained sequence needed at least a six-nucleotide match to both a V gene segment and a J gene segment. Rearrangements were classified as productive when the CDR3 lacked stop codons and remained in frame with V and J, and all other rearrangements were classified as non-productive. CDR3 was defined according to IMGT convention as the region running from the second conserved V-encoded cysteine to the conserved J-encoded phenylalanine. The earlier analysis of some 580 of the donors excluded any sequence lacking an unambiguous match to a single V gene segment. In an earlier analysis of 450 to 700 of the donors, V segments were called functional above 56.7% productive rearrangements and were called segregating when the between-donor standard deviation exceeded 5%. A statistical classification framework was built for diagnosing cytomegalovirus status from the catalog of TCR beta chain sequences. A later analysis assigned V and J genes by comparing TCR nucleotide sequences with IMGT/GENE-DB human TR gene sequences. In a later analysis, CDR3 sequences and most-parsimonious VDJ recombination scenarios were assigned using the TCRdist pipeline. In a later analysis, each TCR beta chain was defined by its CDR3 amino acid sequence together with its V-gene family, and reads without a unique V-gene family were excluded. In a later analysis, several hundred highly shared, low-generation-probability nucleotide sequences were removed to address suspected cross-contamination and a sequencing artifact. For each public chain, a later analysis derived a clonal expansion index from normalized ranks of inferred template counts within each repertoire. A later analysis computed generation probabilities with a VDJ recombination model fitted to out-of-frame rearrangements, and checked the results against IGoR. Hypergeometric tests were used in a later analysis to score TCR-TCR, TCR-HLA and TCR-CMV co-occurrence, with a repertoire-size bias correction applied to the TCR pairs. To estimate false discovery rates, a later analysis permuted the HLA or CMV assignments 20 times. In a later analysis, co-occurring TCRs were grouped using DBSCAN, with TCRdist sequence similarity added in when clustering inside HLA-allele-positive subsets. Repertoires with fewer than 30,000 or more than 120,000 public chains were left out of co-occurrence clustering, as were a handful of repertoires with anomalous nucleotide sharing. The clones in this table, taken by TCRdb from immuneACCESS, are in-frame only. Not every clone is retained; where verified, under half of the shortfall comes from an unresolved V gene, and the cause of the rest is unknown. Clone size and the V and J calls come from that table; the DNA yielded D and trimming. This sample comprises fewer than 300,000 clones, 86% of them detected only once. The biggest ten clones account for roughly 4% of the sample.

Trimming leaves V shorter by 4 bases and J shorter by 4 bases, with the junction holding 6 bases beyond the gene matches. The CDR3 sequence holds 14 residues, the cysteine and phenylalanine included. Solely the CDR3 DNA is kept, with 42 bases framed from the first base. Taken from the germline V gene, the CDR1 and CDR2 loops are MNHNS and SASEGT. This TCR derives from a man aged 40-55 years in good health and CMV-seropositive. Sequenced sample: PBMCs. The rearrangement combines TRBV6-1 with TRBJ1-1; a stretch of 7 junction bases matches TRBD1. The CDR3 loop reads CASSVGGGFTEAFF. The sequenced DNA is TGTGCCAGCAGTGTTGGAGGGGGCTTCACTGAAGCTTTCTTT.